This T cell receptor beta chain was captured by sequencing in a study of blood T cells in healthy people across ages. Together with a sample-barcoded 5' primer, a J-beta primer mix was included in a second PCR lasting about 7 to 11 cycles. Any given sample supplied a minimum of 2.5 million CDR3-containing paired-end reads. TCRdb called the 5' RACE reads again in MiXCR, with one record for every CDR3 protein. Of more than 900,000 distinct CDR3 sequences listed, about 27% are singletons. Germline CDR1 reads SGHTA; CDR2 reads FQGTGA. CDR3 size: 14 residues. Trimming took 0 bases from V and 6 from J, leaving 10 bases between them. Study-level points and caveats: Diversity estimates from one million T cells were considered underestimates.

Comment on this clonotype: Its antigen is currently unknown.

Separately, the same data were catalogued under a study of T cells of mothers and their children.

Sequencing was carried out using blood. This sequence joins TRBV7-3 and TRBJ2-3; tentative D call: TRBD1 (5 bases). The sequence derives from a woman in her thirties or forties in good health. The CDR3 is CASSLTGDWDTQYF. In nucleotides, the CDR3 is TGTGCCAGCAGCTTAACAGGGGATTGGGATACGCAGTATTTT.